The TCR beta chain described here comes from a study of T cells in Graves' hyperthyroidism and ophthalmopathy. TCR beta CDR3 region amplification was performed from RNA transcripts. Primed by the HTBI set, a first-round RT-PCR was run on the TCR CDR3. TCRdb ran MiXCR on the multiplex PCR reads and lists one entry per CDR3 protein. This sample has about 770,000 distinct CDR3 sequences, with about 17% found just once. This clonotype was observed a few times. The CDR3 extends over 15 amino acids. After removal of 4 bases from V and 5 bases from J, the junction contained 6 bases not matched to a gene. Germline CDR1 and CDR2: MNHEY and SVGAGI.

Material for sequencing was blood. This receptor was taken from a woman aged 45-65 years with Graves' hyperthyroidism that later progressed to Graves' ophthalmopathy. V gene TRBV6-5 combines with J gene TRBJ2-1; TRBD2 aligns across 9 bases. The CDR3 region is CASSSGRGGNNEQFF. As DNA, the CDR3 is TGTGCCAGCAGTTCGGGGCGGGGGGGAAACAATGAGCAGTTCTTC.